This T cell receptor beta chain was sequenced in a study of T cell clones after liver transplantation. Produced via immunoSEQ multiplex PCR; TCRdb's table is partial and in-frame only. The sample has over 45,000 clones; 70% to 75% are singletons. Trimming removed 6 bases from V and 6 bases from J, with 15 bases in between. The CDR3 spans 15 residues. Germline-derived CDR1 and CDR2 are MDHEN and SYDVKM. The chain employs TRBV28 and TRBJ1-6; D uncertain. The source material was CD4+ T cells from blood, sampled approximately 54 months after liver transplant. This receptor was identified in a human patient who received a liver transplant. Some T cells may have originated in the graft donor. CDR3 nucleotide sequence: TGTGCCAGCAGGGGAGAGCAGCTACGTAATTCACCCCTCCACTTT. Residues: CASRGEQLRNSPLHF.